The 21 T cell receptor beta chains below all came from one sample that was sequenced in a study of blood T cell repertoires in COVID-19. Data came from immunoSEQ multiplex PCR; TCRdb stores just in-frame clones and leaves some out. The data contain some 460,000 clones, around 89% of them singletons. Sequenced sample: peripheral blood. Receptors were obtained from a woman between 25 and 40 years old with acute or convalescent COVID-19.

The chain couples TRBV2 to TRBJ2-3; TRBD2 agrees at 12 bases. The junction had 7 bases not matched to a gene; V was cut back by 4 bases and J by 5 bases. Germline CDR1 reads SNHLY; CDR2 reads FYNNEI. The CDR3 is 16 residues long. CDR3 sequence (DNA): TGTGCCAGCAGTGGACCTAGCGGGGGGGCTGAAGATACGCAGTATTTT. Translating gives CASSGPSGGAEDTQYF. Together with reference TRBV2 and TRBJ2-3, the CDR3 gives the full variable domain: EPEVTQTPSHQVTQMGQEVILRCVPISNHLYFYWYRQILGQKVEFLVSFYNNEISEKSEIFDDQFSVERPDGSNFTLKIRSTKLEDSAMYFCASSGPSGGAEDTQYFGPGTRLTVL.

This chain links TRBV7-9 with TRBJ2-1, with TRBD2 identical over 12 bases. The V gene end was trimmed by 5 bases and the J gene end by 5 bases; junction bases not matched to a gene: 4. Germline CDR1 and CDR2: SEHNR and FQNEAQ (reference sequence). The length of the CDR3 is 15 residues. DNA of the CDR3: TGTGCCAGCAGCAAACTAGCGGGGGGACACAATGAGCAGTTCTTC. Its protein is CASSKLAGGHNEQFF.

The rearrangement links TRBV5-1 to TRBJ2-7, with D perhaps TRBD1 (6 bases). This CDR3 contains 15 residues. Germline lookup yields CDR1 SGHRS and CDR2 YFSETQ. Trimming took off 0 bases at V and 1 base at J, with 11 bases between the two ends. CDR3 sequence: CASSLDSGTSYEQYF. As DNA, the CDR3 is TGCGCCAGCAGCTTGGACTCCGGGACATCCTACGAGCAGTACTTC.

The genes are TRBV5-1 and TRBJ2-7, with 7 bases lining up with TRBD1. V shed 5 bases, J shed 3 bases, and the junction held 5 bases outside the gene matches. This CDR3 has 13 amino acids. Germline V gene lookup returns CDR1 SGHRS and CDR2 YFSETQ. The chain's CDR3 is CASSGDRVYEQYF. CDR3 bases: TGCGCCAGCAGTGGCGACAGGGTCTACGAGCAGTACTTC.

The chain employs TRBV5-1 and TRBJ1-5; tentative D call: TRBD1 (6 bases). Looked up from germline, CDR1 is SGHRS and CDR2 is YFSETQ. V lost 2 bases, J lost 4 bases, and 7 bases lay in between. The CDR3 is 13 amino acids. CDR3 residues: CASSLGTNQPQHF. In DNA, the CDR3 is TGCGCCAGCAGCTTAGGGACAAATCAGCCCCAGCATTTT.

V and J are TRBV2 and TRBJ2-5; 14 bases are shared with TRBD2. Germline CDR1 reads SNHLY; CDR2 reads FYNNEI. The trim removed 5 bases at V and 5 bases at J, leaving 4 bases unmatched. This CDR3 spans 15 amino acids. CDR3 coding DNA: TGTGCCAGCAGTTACCGGACTAGCGGGGGGGAGACCCAGTACTTC. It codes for CASSYRTSGGETQYF. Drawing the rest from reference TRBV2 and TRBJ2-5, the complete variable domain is EPEVTQTPSHQVTQMGQEVILRCVPISNHLYFYWYRQILGQKVEFLVSFYNNEISEKSEIFDDQFSVERPDGSNFTLKIRSTKLEDSAMYFCASSYRTSGGETQYFGPGTRLLVL.

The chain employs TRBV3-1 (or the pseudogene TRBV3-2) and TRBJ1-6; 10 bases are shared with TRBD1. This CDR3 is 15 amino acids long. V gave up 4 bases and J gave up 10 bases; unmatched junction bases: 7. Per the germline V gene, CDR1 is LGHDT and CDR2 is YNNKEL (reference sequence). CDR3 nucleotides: TGTGCCAGCAGCCCAAGGGGACAGGGGAACTCACCCCTCCACTTT. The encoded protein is CASSPRGQGNSPLHF.

The CDR3 here is CASSLGTELYNEQFF. The DNA for the CDR3 is TGCGCCAGCAGCTTAGGGACAGAACTCTACAATGAGCAGTTCTTC. V is TRBV5-1 and J is TRBJ2-1, with 7 bases that match TRBD1. J gave up 3 bases and V 2 bases, and 5 bases lay outside the gene matches. CDR3 length: 15 residues. CDR1 and CDR2 from the germline V gene are SGHRS and YFSETQ.

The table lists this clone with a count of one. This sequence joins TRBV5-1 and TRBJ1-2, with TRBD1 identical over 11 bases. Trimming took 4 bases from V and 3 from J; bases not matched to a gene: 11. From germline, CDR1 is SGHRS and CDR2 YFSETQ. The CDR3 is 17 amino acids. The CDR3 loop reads CASSPSGTGGRHYGYTF. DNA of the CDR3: TGCGCCAGCAGCCCTTCCGGGACAGGGGGAAGGCACTATGGCTACACCTTC.

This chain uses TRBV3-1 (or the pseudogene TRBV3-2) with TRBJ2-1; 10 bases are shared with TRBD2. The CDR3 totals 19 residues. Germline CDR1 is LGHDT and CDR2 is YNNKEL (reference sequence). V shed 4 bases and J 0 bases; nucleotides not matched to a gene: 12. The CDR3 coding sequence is TGTGCCAGCAGCCGTCCTCTCACTAGCGGGAAAAGCTCCTACAATGAGCAGTTCTTC. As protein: CASSRPLTSGKSSYNEQFF.

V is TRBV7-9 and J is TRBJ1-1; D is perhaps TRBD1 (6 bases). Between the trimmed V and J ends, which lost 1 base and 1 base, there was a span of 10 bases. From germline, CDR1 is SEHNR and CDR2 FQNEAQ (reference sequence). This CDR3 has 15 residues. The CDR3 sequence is CASSLGNRANTEAFF. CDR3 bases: TGTGCCAGCAGCTTAGGTAACAGGGCGAACACTGAAGCTTTCTTT. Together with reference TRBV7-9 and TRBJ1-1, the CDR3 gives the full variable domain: DTGVSQNPRHKITKRGQNVTFRCDPISEHNRLYWYRQTLGQGPEFLTYFQNEAQLEKSRLLSDRFSAERPKGSFSTLEIQRTEQGDSAMYLCASSLGNRANTEAFFGQGTRLTVV.

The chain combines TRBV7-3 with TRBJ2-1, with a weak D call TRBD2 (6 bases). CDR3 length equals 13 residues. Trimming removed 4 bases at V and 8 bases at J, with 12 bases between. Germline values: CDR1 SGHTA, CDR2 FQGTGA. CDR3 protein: CASSSSRLDEQFF. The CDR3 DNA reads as TGTGCCAGCAGCTCGAGCCGACTAGATGAGCAGTTCTTC.

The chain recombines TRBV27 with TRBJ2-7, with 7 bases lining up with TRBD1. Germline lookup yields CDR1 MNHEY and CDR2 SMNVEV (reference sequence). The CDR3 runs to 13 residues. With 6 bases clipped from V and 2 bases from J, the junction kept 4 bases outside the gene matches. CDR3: CASRGTETYEQYF. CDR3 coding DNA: TGTGCCAGCAGGGGGACAGAGACCTACGAGCAGTACTTC.

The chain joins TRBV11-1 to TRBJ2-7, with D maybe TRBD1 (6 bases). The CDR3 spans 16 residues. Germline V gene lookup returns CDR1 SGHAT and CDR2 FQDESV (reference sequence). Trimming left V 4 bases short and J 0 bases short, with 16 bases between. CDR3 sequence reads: CASSYSPATGSYEQYF. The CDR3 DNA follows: TGTGCCAGCAGCTACAGCCCCGCGACAGGCTCCTACGAGCAGTACTTC.

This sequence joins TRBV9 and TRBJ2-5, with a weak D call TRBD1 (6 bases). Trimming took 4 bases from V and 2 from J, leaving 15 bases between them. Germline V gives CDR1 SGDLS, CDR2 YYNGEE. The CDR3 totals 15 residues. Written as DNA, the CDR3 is TGTGCCAGCAGCCCGACGCTTGACAGGCAAGAGACCCAGTACTTC. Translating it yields CASSPTLDRQETQYF.

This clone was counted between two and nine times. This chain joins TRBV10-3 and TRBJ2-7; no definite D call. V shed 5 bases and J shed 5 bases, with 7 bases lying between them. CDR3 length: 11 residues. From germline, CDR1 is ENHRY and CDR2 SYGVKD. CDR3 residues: CAISLRDEQYF. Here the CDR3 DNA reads TGTGCCATCAGTCTTAGAGACGAGCAGTACTTC.

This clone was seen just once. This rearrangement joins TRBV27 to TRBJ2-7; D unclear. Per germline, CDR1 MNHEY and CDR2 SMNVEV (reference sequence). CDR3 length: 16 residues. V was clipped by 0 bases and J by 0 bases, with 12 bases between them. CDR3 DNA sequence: TGTGCCAGCAGTTTATCGAGCGCGAGAAGCTCCTACGAGCAGTACTTC. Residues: CASSLSSARSSYEQYF.

DNA of the CDR3: TGTGCCAGCAAGAAGGGGACGGACAGCTCCTACGAGCAGTACTTC. It specifies CASKKGTDSSYEQYF. V usage is TRBV2 and J usage is TRBJ2-7; perhaps TRBD1 as D (6 bases). V was shortened by 7 bases and J by 0 bases, with 16 bases between the two germline ends. There are 15 residues in the CDR3. Germline CDR1 reads SNHLY; CDR2 reads FYNNEI.

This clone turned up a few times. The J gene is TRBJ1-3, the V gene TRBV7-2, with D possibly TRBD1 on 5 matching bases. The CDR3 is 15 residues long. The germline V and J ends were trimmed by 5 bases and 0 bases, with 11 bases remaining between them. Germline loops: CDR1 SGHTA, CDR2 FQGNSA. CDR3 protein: CASSAGLSSGNTIYF. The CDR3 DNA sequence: TGTGCCAGCAGCGCGGGACTTAGCTCTGGAAACACCATATATTTT.

In DNA, the CDR3 is TGTGCCAGCAGTCAGGGGTTCTACTCTGGAAACACCATATATTTT. This encodes CASSQGFYSGNTIYF. The chain recombines TRBV12-1 with TRBJ1-3; TRBD1, the table's D call, was not compared with the DNA. TRBV12-1 is a pseudogene locus. This CDR3 contains 15 residues.

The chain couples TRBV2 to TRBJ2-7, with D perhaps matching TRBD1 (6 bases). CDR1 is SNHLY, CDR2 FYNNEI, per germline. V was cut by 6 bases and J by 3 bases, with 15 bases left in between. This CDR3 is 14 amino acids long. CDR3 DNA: TGTGCCAGCAGCTCACGCGGACAGAGCTACGAGCAGTACTTC. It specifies CASSSRGQSYEQYF.